This is a list of T cell receptor beta chains from one sample in a study of blood T cells in healthy people across ages. TCRdb re-called the 5' RACE reads with MiXCR, one entry per CDR3 protein. The repertoire consists of roughly 830,000 distinct CDR3 sequences, with approximately 67% occurring once and the leading ten covering about a quarter. Sequenced: blood. These receptors all come from a man in his thirties or forties in good health. Each CDR3 is given with its conserved first and last residue. The order of the fields is clone size, V gene, D gene, J gene, CDR3 DNA, CDR3 protein. D genes are given only for firm matches. Clone size, where shown, is once, few, many, or a class for clones that have expanded.

-,TRBV7-3,TRBD1,TRBJ2-6,TGTGCCAGCAGCTTACGTACAGGGGTGGGTGGGGCCAACGTCCTGACTTTC,CASSLRTGVGGANVLTF
-,TRBV7-3,-,TRBJ1-1,TGTGCCAGCAGCTTAACGGAAGGATGGAACACTGAAGCTTTCTTT,CASSLTEGWNTEAFF
-,TRBV29-1,TRBD1,TRBJ1-2,TGCAGCGTTGCCCGAAGAGACCAGGGGGCGTCGGGCTACACCTTC,CSVARRDQGASGYTF
-,TRBV3-1,-,TRBJ2-5,TGTGCCAGCAGCCAAGGGGCTCGGAGGGAGACCCAGTACTTC,CASSQGARRETQYF
few,TRBV4-3,-,TRBJ1-2,TGCGCCAGCAGCCAAGAGGCCTCTGACTATGGCTACACCTTC,CASSQEASDYGYTF
-,TRBV29-1,-,TRBJ1-4,TGCAGCGCCTTAGGACTGGCTGAAAAACTGTTTTTT,CSALGLAEKLFF
many,TRBV20-1,-,TRBJ2-7,TGCAGTGCTAGATTAGGGGGAGTCGCGTCCTACGAGCAGTACTTC,CSARLGGVASYEQYF
-,TRBV29-1,-,TRBJ2-5,TGCAGCGTTGACTCGGGGTCCGCGACCCAGTACTTC,CSVDSGSATQYF
-,TRBV7-2,-,TRBJ2-7,TGTGCCAGCAGTCGCTACAGGATGGCCTACGAGCAGTACTTC,CASSRYRMAYEQYF
-,TRBV15,-,TRBJ2-5,TGTGCCACCAGCAGAGATACGGGAGACCAGTACTTC,CATSRDTGDQYF
-,TRBV4-1,-,TRBJ1-5,TGCGCCAGCAGCCATCCAGGGGATCGCCAGCCCCAGCATTTT,CASSHPGDRQPQHF
-,TRBV6-1,-,TRBJ2-3,TGTGCCAGCAGTGGAATACAGAGCACAGATACGCAGTATTTT,CASSGIQSTDTQYF
-,TRBV29-1,TRBD1,TRBJ1-2,TGCAGCGTGGGGACAGAACGTGGCTATGGCTACACCTTC,CSVGTERGYGYTF
-,TRBV6-1,-,TRBJ2-7,TGTGCCAGCAATCTATGGAGAACAGGCGGCTACGAGCAGTACTTC,CASNLWRTGGYEQYF
once,TRBV6-6,-,TRBJ2-1,TGTGCCAGCACCTCTGGCGGGGTTCTCCTCAATGAGCAGTTCTTC,CASTSGGVLLNEQFF
few,TRBV20-1,-,TRBJ1-2,TGCAGTGCTAGAGAGGGCGGGAACTATGGCTACACCTTC,CSAREGGNYGYTF
-,TRBV19,-,TRBJ2-1,TGTGCCAGTAGTATAGCCTCAACAGGGTTCTACAATGAGCAGTTCTTC,CASSIASTGFYNEQFF
-,TRBV24-1,-,TRBJ2-3,TGTGCCACCAGTGACCCCGGGTTAGCCGGCACAGATACGCAGTATTTT,CATSDPGLAGTDTQYF
-,TRBV5-1,TRBD1,TRBJ1-4,TGCGCCAGCAGCTTGGACGGGGACAGGGGTGAAAAACTGTTTTTT,CASSLDGDRGEKLFF
-,TRBV20-1,-,TRBJ2-5,TGCAGCTCAGGAGGCGGGGTGCGAGAGACCCAGTACTTC,CSSGGGVRETQYF
-,TRBV12-3/TRBV12-4,-,TRBJ2-5,TGTGCCAGCAGTTTAGCGCTCGGTTTCAGGGGGGAGGAGACCCAGTACTTC,CASSLALGFRGEETQYF
-,TRBV11-3,-,TRBJ2-3,TGTGCCAGCAGCGTAACCCCAGGGGCAGATACGCAGTATTTT,CASSVTPGADTQYF
-,TRBV7-2,TRBD1,TRBJ2-2,TGTGCCAGCAGCTCCCGGGACAGGGCGAGCGGGGAGCTGTTTTTT,CASSSRDRASGELFF
-,TRBV27,-,TRBJ2-1,TGTGCCAGCAGGTTATCCCTAAACAATGAGCAGTTCTTC,CASRLSLNNEQFF
-,TRBV20-1,-,TRBJ2-5,TGCAGTGCTAGAGATATAAGATCCCGACCTTTCCAAGAGACCCAGTACTTC,CSARDIRSRPFQETQYF
-,TRBV4-3,-,TRBJ2-7,TGCGCCAGCAGCCCCTCGGAGGGGGGCCCTTTTTCCTACGAGCAGTACTTC,CASSPSEGGPFSYEQYF
-,TRBV20-1,TRBD1,TRBJ1-5,TGCAGTGCTAGAGTCGGGACAGGGGAGCATTTT,CSARVGTGEHF
once,TRBV7-2,-,TRBJ2-7,TGTGCCAGCAGCCCGGACCCGGAGCCGCCGGAAGAGCAGTACTTC,CASSPDPEPPEEQYF
-,TRBV2,TRBD2,TRBJ2-1,TGTGCCAGCAGTGAAAGTGGGGAGGGGACTAGAGTGTGGGGGCTCCCGTTCTTC,CASSESGEGTRVWGLPFF
once,TRBV7-9,-,TRBJ2-3,TGTGCCAGCAGCTTCCAGTTAGGTGCGCAGTATTTT,CASSFQLGAQYF
-,TRBV20-1,-,TRBJ2-7,TGCAGTGCCCCCCGGGATCCTAACGAGCAGTACTTC,CSAPRDPNEQYF
-,TRBV27,-,TRBJ1-5,TGTGCCAGTAGTTTATTGTCTGGAGGGGACCGATTTTATCAGCCCCAGCATTTT,CASSLLSGGDRFYQPQHF
once,TRBV30,-,TRBJ1-4,TGTGCCTGTTCACAGGGAGACGAAAAACTGTTTTTT,CACSQGDEKLFF
few,TRBV27,TRBD1,TRBJ1-2,TGTGCCAGCAGTCCGGGACAGCGAAACTATGGCTACACCTTC,CASSPGQRNYGYTF
-,TRBV12-3/TRBV12-4,TRBD1,TRBJ2-2,TGTGCCAGCAGAACGGGACAGGGGGGGACCGGGGAGCTGTTTTTT,CASRTGQGGTGELFF